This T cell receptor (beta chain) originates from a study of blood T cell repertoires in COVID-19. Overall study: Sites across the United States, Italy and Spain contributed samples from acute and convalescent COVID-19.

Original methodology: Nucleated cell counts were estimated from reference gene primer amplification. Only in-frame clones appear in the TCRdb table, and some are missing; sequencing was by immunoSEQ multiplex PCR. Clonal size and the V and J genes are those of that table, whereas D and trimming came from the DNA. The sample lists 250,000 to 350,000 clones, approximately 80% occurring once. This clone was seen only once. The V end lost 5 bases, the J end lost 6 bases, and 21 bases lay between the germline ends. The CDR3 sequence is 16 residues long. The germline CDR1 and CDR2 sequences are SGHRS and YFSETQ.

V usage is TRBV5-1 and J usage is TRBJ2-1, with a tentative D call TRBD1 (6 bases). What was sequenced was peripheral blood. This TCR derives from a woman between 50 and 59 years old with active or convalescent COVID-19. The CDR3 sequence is CASRGAGDVYINEQFF. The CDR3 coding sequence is TGCGCCAGCAGGGGGGCAGGGGACGTATACATCAATGAGCAGTTCTTC.